This T cell receptor beta chain was sequenced in a study of chemoradiotherapy in HPV16-positive cancers. Broader study findings: In HPV16-positive patients, HPV-responsive T-cell expansion tracked better recurrence-free survival. Candidate HPV-specific clones and E7-related TCR motifs grew in tumor during treatment.

TCRdb's copy holds only in-frame clones and misses some; the assay was immunoSEQ multiplex PCR. The data show some 5,000 clones, with about nine tenths seen just once and 3.5% to 5% held by the top ten. V lost 0 bases to trimming and J lost 7 bases, with 11 bases between them. CDR3 length: 14 residues. The V gene's germline CDR1 is SGHRS and CDR2 YFSETQ. Over chemoradiotherapy, repertoires were sampled more than once. Details on this clone: The target antigen is unknown.

The source of this sequence is a human donor with HPV-associated anogenital cancer. The chain recombines TRBV5-1 with TRBJ1-5; no clear D gene. Material: tumor tissue, obtained from a patient who underwent chemoradiotherapy. The CDR3: CASSLAGERQPQHF. CDR3 bases: TGCGCCAGCAGCTTGGCGGGAGAACGGCAGCCCCAGCATTTT.